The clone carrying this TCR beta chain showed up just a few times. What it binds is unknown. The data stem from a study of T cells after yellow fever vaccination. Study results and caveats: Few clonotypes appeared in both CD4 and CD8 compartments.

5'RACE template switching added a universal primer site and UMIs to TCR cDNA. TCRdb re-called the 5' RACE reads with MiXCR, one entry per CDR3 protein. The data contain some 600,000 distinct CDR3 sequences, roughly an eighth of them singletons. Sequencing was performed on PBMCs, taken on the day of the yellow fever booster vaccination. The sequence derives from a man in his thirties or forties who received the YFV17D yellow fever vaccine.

The CDR3 sequence: CASSPPGASPSTDTQYF. DNA of the CDR3: TGCGCCAGCAGCCCCCCTGGGGCTAGCCCCAGCACAGATACGCAGTATTTT. The chain links TRBV5-1 to TRBJ2-3; TRBD1 or TRBD2 may be the D gene (5 bases each). Germline V gene data show CDR1 as SGHRS and CDR2 as YFSETQ. The CDR3 contains 17 residues. Trimming pared 4 bases from V and 0 bases from J, leaving 18 bases between.